This T cell receptor beta chain is from a study of tumor and adjacent non-tumor tissue in lung cancer. Overall study findings and caveats: Normal lung showed higher cumulative top 100 clone frequency than tumor.

This sample's RNA came from whole unsorted tissue. More than 3 cm separated this lung sample from the edge of the tumor. A modified ARM-PCR protocol with three rounds of nested PCR amplified TCRbeta. TCRdb recomputed calls from the multiplex PCR reads with MiXCR, one row per CDR3 protein. The top ten clones hold 25% to 35% of a sample with about 75,000 distinct CDR3 sequences, around 70% of them seen once. Germline V gives CDR1 SGHAT, CDR2 FQNNGV. This CDR3 region has 17 residues. Regarding this clonotype: The antigen remains unidentified. The junction and the germline gene differ at one end; a read error may be behind it.

What was sequenced was distant non-tumor lung tissue. This sequence was found in a woman between 45 and 65 years old with non-small cell lung cancer. This chain joins TRBV11-2 and TRBJ2-2; 10 bases map to TRBD2. This CDR3 is CGSSLPAGGGWTGELFF. CDR3 nucleotide sequence: TGTGGCAGCAGCTTGCCAGCGGGAGGGGGATGGACCGGGGAGCTGTTTTTT.